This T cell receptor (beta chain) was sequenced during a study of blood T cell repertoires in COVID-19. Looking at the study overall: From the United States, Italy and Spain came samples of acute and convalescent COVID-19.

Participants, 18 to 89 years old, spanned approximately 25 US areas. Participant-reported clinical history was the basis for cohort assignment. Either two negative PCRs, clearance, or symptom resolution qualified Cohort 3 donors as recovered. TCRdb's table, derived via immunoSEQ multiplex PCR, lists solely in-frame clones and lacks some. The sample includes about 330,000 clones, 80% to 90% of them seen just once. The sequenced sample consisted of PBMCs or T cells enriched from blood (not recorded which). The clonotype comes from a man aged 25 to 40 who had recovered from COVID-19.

CDR3 DNA: TGTGCCAGCAGCGTAGGTGGAGGGAGTCAGCCCCAGCATTTT. Its translation: CASSVGGGSQPQHF. V usage is TRBV9 and J usage is TRBJ1-5; D ambiguous. Per germline, CDR1 SGDLS and CDR2 YYNGEE. Trimming took off 0 bases at V and 6 bases at J, with 10 bases between the two ends. This CDR3 is built from 14 residues.